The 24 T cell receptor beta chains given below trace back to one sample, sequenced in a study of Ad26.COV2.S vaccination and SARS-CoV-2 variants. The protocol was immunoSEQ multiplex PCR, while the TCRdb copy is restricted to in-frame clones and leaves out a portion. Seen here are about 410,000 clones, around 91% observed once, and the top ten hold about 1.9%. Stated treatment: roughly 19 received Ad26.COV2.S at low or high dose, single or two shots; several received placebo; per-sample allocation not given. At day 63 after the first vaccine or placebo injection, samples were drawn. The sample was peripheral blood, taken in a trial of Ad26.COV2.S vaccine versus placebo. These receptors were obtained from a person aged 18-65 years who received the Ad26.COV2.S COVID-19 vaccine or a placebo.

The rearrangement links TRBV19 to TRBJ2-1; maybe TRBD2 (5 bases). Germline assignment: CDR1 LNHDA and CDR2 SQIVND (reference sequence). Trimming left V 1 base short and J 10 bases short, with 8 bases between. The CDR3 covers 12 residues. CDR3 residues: CASSIGVAEQFF. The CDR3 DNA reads TGTGCCAGTAGTATAGGGGTAGCGGAGCAGTTCTTC.

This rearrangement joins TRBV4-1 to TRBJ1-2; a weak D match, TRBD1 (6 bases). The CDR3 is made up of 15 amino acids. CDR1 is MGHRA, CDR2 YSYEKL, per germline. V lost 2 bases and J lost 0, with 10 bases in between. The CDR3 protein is CASSQRGQTNYGYTF. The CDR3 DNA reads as TGCGCCAGCAGCCAACGGGGGCAAACTAACTATGGCTACACCTTC.

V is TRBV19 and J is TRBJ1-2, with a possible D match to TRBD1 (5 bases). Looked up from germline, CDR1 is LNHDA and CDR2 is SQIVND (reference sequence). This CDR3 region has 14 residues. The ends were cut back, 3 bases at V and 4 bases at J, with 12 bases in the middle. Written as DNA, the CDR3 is TGTGCCAGTAGTATGAAGGCCGGGGGCTATGGCTACACCTTC. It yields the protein CASSMKAGGYGYTF. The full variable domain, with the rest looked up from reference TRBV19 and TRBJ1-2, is DGGITQSPKYLFRKEGQNVTLSCEQNLNHDAMYWYRQDPGQGLRLIYYSQIVNDFQKGDIAEGYSVSREKKESFPLTVTSAQKNPTAFYLCASSMKAGGYGYTFGSGTRLTVV.

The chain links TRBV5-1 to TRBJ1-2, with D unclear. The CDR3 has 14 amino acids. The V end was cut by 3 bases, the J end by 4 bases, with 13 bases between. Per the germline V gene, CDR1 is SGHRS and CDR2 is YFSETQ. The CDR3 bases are TGCGCCAGCAGCTATGGTGGGATGGGCTATGGCTACACCTTC. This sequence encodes CASSYGGMGYGYTF.

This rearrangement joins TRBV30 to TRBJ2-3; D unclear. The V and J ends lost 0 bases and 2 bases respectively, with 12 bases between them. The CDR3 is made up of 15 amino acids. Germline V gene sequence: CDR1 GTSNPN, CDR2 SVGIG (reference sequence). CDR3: CAWSVQGRPTDTQYF. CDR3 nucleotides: TGTGCCTGGAGTGTACAAGGTCGCCCCACAGATACGCAGTATTTT. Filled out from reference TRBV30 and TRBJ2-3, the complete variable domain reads SQTIHQWPATLVQPVGSPLSLECTVEGTSNPNLYWYRQAAGRGLQLLFYSVGIGQISSEVPQNLSASRPQDRQFILSSKKLLLSDSGFYLCAWSVQGRPTDTQYFGPGTRLTVL.

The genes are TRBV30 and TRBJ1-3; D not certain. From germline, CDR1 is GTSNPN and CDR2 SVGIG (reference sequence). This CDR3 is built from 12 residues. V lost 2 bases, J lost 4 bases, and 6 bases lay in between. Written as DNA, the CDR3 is TGTGCCTGGAGTACACAGGGAAACACCATATATTTT. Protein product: CAWSTQGNTIYF.

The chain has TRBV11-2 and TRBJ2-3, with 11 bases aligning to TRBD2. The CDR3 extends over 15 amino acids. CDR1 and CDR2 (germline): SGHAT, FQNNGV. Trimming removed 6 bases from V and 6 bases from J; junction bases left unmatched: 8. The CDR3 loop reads CASSGLAGLVDTQYF. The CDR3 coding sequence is TGTGCCAGCAGTGGACTAGCGGGCCTGGTGGATACGCAGTATTTT.

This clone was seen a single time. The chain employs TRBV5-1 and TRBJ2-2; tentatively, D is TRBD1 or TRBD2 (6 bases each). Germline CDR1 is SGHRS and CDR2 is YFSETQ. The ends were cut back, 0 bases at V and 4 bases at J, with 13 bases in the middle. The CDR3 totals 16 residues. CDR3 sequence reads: CASSLVGGAGTGELFF. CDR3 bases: TGCGCCAGCAGCTTGGTCGGGGGCGCCGGCACCGGGGAGCTGTTTTTT. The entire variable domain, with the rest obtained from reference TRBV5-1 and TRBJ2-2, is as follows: KAGVTQTPRYLIKTRGQQVTLSCSPISGHRSVSWYQQTPGQGLQFLFEYFSETQRNKGNFPGRFSGRQFSNSRSEMNVSTLELGDSALYLCASSLVGGAGTGELFFGEGSRLTVL.

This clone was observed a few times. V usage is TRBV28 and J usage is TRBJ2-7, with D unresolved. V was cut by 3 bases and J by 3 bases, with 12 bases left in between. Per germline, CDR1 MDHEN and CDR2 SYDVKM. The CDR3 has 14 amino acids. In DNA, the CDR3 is TGTGCCAGCAGTTTCCGAGCTCCTGTCTACGAGCAGTACTTC. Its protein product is CASSFRAPVYEQYF.

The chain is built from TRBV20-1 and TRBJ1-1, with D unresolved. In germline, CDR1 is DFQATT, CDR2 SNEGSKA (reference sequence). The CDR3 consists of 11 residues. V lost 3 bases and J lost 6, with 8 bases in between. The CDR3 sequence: CSASRSAEAFF. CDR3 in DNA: TGCAGTGCTAGTCGGAGCGCTGAAGCTTTCTTT.

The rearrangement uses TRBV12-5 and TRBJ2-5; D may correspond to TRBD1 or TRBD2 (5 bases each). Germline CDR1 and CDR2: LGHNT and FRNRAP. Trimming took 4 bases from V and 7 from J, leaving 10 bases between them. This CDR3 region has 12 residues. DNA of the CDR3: TGTGCTAGTGGTTCGGATGGGGGGACCCAGTACTTC. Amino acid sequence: CASGSDGGTQYF.

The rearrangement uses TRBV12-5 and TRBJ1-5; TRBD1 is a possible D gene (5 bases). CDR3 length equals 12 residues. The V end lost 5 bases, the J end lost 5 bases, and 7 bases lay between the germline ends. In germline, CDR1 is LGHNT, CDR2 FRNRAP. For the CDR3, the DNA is TGTGCTAGTGGTGCGGGGGATCAGCCCCAGCATTTT. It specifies CASGAGDQPQHF.

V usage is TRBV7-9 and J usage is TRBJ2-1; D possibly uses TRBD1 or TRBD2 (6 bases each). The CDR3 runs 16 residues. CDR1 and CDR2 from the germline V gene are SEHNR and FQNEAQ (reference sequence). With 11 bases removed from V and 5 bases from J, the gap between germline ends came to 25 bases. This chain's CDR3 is CAGGGTASAKDNEQFF. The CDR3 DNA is TGTGCCGGAGGGGGGACCGCCTCCGCAAAGGACAATGAGCAGTTCTTC.

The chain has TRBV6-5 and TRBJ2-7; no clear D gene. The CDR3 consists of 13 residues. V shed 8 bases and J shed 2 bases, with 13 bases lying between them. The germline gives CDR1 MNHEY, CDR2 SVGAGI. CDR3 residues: CASSLSQPYEQYF. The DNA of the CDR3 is TGTGCCAGCTCCCTCTCACAACCCTACGAGCAGTACTTC.

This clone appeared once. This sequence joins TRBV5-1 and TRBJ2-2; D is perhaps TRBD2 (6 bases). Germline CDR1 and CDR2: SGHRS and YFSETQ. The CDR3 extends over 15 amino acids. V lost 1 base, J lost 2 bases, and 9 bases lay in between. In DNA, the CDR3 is TGCGCCAGCAGCTTGTATGCGGGAAACACCGGGGAGCTGTTTTTT. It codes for CASSLYAGNTGELFF. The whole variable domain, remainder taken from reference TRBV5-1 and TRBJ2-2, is KAGVTQTPRYLIKTRGQQVTLSCSPISGHRSVSWYQQTPGQGLQFLFEYFSETQRNKGNFPGRFSGRQFSNSRSEMNVSTLELGDSALYLCASSLYAGNTGELFFGEGSRLTVL.

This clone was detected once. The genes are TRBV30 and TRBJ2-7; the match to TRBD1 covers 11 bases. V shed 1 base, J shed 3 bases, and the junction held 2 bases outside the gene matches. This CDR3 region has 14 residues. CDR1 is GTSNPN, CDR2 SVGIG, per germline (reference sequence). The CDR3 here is CAWSAGQGVYEQYF. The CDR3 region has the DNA TGTGCCTGGAGTGCGGGACAGGGGGTCTACGAGCAGTACTTC.

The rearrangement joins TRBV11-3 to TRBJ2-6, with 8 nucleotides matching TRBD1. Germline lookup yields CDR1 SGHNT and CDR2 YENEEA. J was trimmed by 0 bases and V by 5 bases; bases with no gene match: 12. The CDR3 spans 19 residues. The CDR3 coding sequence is TGTGCCAGCAGCAGTACCGGGACAGGAAGAATCTCTGGGGCCAACGTCCTGACTTTC. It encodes CASSSTGTGRISGANVLTF.

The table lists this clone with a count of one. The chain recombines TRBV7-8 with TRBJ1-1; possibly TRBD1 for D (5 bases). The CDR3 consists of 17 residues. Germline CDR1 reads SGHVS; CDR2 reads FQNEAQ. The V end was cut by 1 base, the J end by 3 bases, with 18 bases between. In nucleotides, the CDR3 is TGTGCCAGCAGCTTAGAAGTTAACAGGAGGCTGTACACTGAAGCTTTCTTT. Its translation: CASSLEVNRRLYTEAFF.

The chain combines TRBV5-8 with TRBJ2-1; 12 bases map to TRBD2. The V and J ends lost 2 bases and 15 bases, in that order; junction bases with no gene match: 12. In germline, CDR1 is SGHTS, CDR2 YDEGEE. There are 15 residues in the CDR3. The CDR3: CASSFGLAGSYLSFF. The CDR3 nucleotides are TGTGCCAGCAGCTTCGGACTAGCGGGAAGTTATTTGTCGTTCTTC.

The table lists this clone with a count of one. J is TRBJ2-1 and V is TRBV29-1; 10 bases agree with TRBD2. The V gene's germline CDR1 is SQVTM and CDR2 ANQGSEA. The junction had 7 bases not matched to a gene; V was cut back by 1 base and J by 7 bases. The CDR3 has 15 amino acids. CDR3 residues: CSVEAGTSVGNEQFF. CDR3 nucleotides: TGCAGCGTTGAAGCGGGGACTAGCGTTGGGAATGAGCAGTTCTTC.

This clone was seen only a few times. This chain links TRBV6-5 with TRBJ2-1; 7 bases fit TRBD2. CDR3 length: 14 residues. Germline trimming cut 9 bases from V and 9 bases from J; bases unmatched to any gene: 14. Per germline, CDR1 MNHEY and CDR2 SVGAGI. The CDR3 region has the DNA TGTGCCAGTAACCCCCGGCGGGAGAGCGGTGAGCAGTTCTTC. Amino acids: CASNPRRESGEQFF.

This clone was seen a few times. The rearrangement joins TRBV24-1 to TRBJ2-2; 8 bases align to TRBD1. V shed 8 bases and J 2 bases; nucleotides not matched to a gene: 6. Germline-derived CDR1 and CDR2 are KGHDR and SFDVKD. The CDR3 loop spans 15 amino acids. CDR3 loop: CATTPGQANTGELFF. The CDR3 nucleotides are TGTGCCACCACCCCGGGACAGGCTAACACCGGGGAGCTGTTTTTT.

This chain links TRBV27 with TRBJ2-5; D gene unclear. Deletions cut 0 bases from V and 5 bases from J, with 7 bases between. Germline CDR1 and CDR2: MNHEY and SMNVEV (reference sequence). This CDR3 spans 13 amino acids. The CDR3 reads CASSLSYGETQYF. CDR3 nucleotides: TGTGCCAGCAGTTTATCGTATGGGGAGACCCAGTACTTC.

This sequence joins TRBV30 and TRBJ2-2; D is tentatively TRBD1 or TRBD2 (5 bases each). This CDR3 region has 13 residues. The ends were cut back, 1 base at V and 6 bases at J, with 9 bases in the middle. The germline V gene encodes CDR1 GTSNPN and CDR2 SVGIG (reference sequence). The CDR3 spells CAWSDLGAGELFF. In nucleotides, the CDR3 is TGTGCCTGGAGTGACCTGGGGGCCGGGGAGCTGTTTTTT.